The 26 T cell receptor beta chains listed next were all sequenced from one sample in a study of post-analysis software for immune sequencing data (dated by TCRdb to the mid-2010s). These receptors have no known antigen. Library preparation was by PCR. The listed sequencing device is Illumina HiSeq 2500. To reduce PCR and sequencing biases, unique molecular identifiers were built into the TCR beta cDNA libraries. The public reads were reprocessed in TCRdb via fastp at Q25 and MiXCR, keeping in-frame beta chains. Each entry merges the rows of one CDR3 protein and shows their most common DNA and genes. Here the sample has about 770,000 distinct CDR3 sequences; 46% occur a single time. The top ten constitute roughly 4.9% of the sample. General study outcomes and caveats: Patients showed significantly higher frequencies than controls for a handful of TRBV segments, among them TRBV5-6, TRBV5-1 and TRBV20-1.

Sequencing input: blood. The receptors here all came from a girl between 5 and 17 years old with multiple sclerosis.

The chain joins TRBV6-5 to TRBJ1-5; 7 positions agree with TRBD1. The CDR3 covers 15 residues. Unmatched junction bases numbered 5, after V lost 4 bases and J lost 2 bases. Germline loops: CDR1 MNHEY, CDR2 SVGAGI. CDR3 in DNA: TGTGCCAGCAGTTTAAACAGGGGCGGCAATCAGCCCCAGCATTTT. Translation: CASSLNRGGNQPQHF.

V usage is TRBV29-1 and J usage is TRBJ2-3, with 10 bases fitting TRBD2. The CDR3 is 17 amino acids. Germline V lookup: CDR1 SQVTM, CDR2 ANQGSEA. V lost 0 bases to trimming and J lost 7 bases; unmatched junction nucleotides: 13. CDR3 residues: CSVEEDAGTSVLYTQYF. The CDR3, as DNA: TGCAGCGTTGAAGAAGATGCCGGGACTAGCGTTTTATATACGCAGTATTTT.

The CDR3 coding sequence is TGCAGTGCTAGGGGGACTTCCAATGGGCCCCTCCACTTT. Its protein product is CSARGTSNGPLHF. V is TRBV20-1 and J is TRBJ1-6; D perhaps matches TRBD1 (5 bases). The CDR3 is made up of 13 amino acids. Germline CDR1 DFQATT, CDR2 SNEGSKA (reference sequence). Trimming took off 3 bases at V and 13 bases at J, with 16 bases between the two ends.

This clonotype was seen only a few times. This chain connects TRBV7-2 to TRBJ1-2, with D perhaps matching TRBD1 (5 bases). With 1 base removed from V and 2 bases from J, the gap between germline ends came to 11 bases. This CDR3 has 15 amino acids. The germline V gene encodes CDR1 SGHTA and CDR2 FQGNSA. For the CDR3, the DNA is TGTGCCAGCAGCTTAGTCCCAGGGTCCAACTATGGCTACACCTTC. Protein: CASSLVPGSNYGYTF.

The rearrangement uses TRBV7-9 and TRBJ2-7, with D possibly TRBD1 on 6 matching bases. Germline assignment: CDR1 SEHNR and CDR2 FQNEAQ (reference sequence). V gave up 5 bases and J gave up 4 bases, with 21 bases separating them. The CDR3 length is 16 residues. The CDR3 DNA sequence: TGTGCCAGCAGCCCAAGGTCTGGCAGGGGCGTTTACGAGCAGTACTTC. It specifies CASSPRSGRGVYEQYF.

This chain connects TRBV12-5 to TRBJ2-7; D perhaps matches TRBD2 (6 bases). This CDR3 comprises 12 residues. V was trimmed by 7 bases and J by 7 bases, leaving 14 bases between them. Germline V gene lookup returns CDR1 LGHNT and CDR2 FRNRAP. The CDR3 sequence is CASARGLGEQYF. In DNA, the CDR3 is TGTGCTAGTGCCCGGGGGTTGGGAGAGCAGTACTTC.

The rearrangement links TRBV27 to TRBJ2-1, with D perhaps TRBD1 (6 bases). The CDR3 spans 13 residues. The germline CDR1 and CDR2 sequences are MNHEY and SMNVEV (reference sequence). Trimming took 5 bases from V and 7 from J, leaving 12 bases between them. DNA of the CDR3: TGTGCCAGCAGTCCAGGGACACCGAATGAGCAGTTCTTC. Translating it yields CASSPGTPNEQFF.

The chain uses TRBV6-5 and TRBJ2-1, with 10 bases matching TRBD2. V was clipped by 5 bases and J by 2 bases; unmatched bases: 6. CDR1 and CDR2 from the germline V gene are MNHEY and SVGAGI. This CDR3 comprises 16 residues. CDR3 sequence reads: CASSTPGTSAYNEQFF. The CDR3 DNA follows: TGTGCCAGCAGTACCCCTGGGACTAGCGCCTACAATGAGCAGTTCTTC.

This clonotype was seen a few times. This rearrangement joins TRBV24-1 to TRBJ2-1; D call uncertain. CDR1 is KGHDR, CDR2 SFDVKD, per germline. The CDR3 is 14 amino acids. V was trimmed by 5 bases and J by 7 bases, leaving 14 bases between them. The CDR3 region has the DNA TGTGCCACCAGTGGGGTCCCGGCTGGGAATGAGCAGTTCTTC. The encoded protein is CATSGVPAGNEQFF.

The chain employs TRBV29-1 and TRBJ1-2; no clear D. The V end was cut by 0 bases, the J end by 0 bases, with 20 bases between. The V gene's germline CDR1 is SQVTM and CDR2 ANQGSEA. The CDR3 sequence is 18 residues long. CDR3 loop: CSVEDFTAPRKSNYGYTF. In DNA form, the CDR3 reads TGCAGCGTTGAAGATTTTACAGCACCCCGAAAATCTAACTATGGCTACACCTTC.

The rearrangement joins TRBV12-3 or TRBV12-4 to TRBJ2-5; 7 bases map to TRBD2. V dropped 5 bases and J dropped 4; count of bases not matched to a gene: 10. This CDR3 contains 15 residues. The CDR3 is CASSGRAGILETQYF. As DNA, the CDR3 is TGTGCCAGCAGTGGGAGGGCAGGGATATTAGAGACCCAGTACTTC.

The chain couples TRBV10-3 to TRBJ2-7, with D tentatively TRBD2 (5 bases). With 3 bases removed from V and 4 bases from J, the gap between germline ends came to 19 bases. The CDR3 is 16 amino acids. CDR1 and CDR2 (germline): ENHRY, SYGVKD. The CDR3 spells CAISDRPEEVWYEQYF. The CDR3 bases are TGTGCCATCAGTGATCGTCCGGAGGAGGTGTGGTACGAGCAGTACTTC.

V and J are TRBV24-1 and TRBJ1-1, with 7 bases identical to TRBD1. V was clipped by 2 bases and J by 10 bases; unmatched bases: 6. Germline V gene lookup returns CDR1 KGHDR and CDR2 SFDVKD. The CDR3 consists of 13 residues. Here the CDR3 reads CATSDYRGGGAFF. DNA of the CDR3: TGTGCCACCAGTGATTACAGGGGTGGTGGAGCTTTCTTT.

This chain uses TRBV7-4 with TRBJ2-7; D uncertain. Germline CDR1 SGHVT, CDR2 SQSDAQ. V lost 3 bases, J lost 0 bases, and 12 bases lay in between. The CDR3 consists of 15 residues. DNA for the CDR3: TGTGCCAGCAGCTTCGGGTCCGAGTCCTCCTACGAGCAGTACTTC. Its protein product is CASSFGSESSYEQYF.

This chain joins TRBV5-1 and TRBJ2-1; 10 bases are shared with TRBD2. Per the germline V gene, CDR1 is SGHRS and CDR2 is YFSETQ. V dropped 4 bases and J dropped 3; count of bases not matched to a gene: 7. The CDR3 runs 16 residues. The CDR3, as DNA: TGCGCCAGCAGCGTGGAGCGGGAGGGGATCTACAATGAGCAGTTCTTC. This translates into CASSVEREGIYNEQFF.

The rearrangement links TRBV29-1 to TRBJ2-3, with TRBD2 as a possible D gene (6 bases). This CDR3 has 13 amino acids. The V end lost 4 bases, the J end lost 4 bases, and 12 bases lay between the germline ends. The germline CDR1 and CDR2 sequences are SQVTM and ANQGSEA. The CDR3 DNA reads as TGCAGCGTTGCTCCTAGCGCGGCAGATACGCAGTATTTT. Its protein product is CSVAPSAADTQYF.

DNA of the CDR3: TGTGCCACCAGCAGTACCGAGACCAGGGTCAGGGTTACTGAAGCTTTCTTT. Its translation is CATSSTETRVRVTEAFF. The gene calls are TRBV15 and TRBJ1-1; D is possibly TRBD1 (5 bases). This CDR3 has 17 residues. V was pared by 3 bases and J by 5 bases, with 22 bases between. CDR1 is LNHNV, CDR2 YYDKDF, per germline (reference sequence).

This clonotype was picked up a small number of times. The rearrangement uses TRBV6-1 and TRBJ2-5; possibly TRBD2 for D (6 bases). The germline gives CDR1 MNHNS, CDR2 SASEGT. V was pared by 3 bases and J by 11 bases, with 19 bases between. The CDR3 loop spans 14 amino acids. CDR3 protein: CASSEGTDRREQYF. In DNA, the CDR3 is TGTGCCAGCAGTGAGGGGACCGACCGTCGGGAGCAGTACTTC.

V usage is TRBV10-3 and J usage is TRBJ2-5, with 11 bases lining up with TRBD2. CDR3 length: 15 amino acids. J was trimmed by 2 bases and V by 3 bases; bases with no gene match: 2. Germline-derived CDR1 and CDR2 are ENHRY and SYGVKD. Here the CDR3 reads CAISERLAGQETQYF. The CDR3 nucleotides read TGTGCCATCAGTGAAAGACTAGCGGGGCAAGAGACCCAGTACTTC.

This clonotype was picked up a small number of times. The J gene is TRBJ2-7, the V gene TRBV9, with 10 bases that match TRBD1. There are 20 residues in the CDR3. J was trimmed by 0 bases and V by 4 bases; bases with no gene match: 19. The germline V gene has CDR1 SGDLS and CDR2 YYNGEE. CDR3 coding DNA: TGTGCCAGCAGCATCAACGCACTCGAGACGGGACAGGGGAGCTCCTACGAGCAGTACTTC. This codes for CASSINALETGQGSSYEQYF.

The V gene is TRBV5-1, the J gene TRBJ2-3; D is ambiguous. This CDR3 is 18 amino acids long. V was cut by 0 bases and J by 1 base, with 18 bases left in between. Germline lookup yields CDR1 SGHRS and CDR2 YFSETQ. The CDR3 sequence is CASSLGPFSPKGTDTQYF. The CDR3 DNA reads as TGCGCCAGCAGCTTGGGACCGTTTTCCCCAAAGGGCACAGATACGCAGTATTTT.

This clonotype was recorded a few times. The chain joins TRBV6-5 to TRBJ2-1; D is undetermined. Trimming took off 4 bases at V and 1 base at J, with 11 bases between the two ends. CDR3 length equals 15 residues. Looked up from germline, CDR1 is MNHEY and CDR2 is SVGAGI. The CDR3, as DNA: TGTGCCAGCAGTTCCGGATCCTTTTCCTACAATGAGCAGTTCTTC. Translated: CASSSGSFSYNEQFF.

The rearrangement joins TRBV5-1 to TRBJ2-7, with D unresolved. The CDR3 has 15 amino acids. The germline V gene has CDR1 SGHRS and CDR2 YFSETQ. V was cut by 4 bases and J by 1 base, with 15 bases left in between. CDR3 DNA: TGCGCCAGCAGCAAGGTCCCGGACGGATCCTACGAGCAGTACTTC. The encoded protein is CASSKVPDGSYEQYF.

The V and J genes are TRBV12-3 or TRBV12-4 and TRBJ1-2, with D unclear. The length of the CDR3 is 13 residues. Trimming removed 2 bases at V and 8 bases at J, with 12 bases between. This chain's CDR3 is CASSLPKAHGYTF. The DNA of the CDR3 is TGTGCCAGCAGTTTACCGAAGGCGCACGGCTACACCTTC.

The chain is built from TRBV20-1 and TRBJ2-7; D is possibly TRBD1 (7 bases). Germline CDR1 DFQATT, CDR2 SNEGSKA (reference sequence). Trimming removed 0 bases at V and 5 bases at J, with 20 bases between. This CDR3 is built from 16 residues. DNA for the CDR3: TGCAGTGCTAGAGATCCTGGGGGCAGGGGGGTCGACGAGCAGTACTTC. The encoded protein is CSARDPGGRGVDEQYF.

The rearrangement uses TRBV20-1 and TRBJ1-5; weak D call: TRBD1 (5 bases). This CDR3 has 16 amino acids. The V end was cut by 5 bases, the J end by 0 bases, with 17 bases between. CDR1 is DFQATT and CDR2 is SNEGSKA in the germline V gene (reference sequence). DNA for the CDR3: TGCAGTGCTGGGACGAGCAGTGTGGATAGCAATCAGCCCCAGCATTTT. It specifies CSAGTSSVDSNQPQHF.